This entry lists 10 T cell receptor beta chains sequenced from one sample in a study of T cell changes during pregnancy in multiple sclerosis. Clones were sequenced by immunoSEQ multiplex PCR, and TCRdb holds only the in-frame ones, with some missing. The profile covers around 33,000 clones, with around 92% appearing a single time and over 0.45% taken by the ten largest. This specimen consisted of CD4+ T cells from peripheral blood mononuclear cells, obtained after pregnancy. The receptors shown here come from a female donor with multiple sclerosis, enrolled in a pregnancy study.

The chain uses TRBV1 and TRBJ2-7; TRBD1 is the table's D call, not checked against the DNA. TRBV1 is an annotated pseudogene. This CDR3 region has 16 residues. The CDR3 DNA sequence: TGCACCAGCAGCCACCCCCCCGGGACAGGGAATTGCGAGCAGTACTTC. This translates into CTSSHPPGTGNCEQYF.

The CDR3: CASSPAGERGYTF. CDR3 sequence (DNA): TGTGCCAGCAGCCCGGCAGGGGAACGAGGCTACACCTTC. The V gene is TRBV5-4, the J gene TRBJ1-2; tentatively, D is TRBD1 (6 bases). This CDR3 comprises 13 residues. The germline V and J ends were trimmed by 4 bases and 8 bases, with 15 bases remaining between them. Germline V CDR1 and CDR2: SGHNT, YYREEE (reference sequence).

The chain employs TRBV7-2 and TRBJ1-1, with D possibly being TRBD1 (5 bases). Trimming cost V 2 bases and J 1 base, with 17 bases left between them. The CDR3 length is 17 residues. The germline V gene has CDR1 SGHTA and CDR2 FQGNSA. CDR3 DNA sequence: TGTGCCAGCAGCTTATTTGGGCATACGGGGGGGAACACTGAAGCTTTCTTT. Its protein is CASSLFGHTGGNTEAFF.

This clone was found once. This chain links TRBV5-1 with TRBJ1-2, with D uncertain. CDR3 length: 13 residues. The V and J ends lost 4 bases and 1 base respectively, with 8 bases between them. The germline V gene encodes CDR1 SGHRS and CDR2 YFSETQ. CDR3 amino acids: CASSPGVNYGYTF. The CDR3 bases are TGCGCCAGCAGCCCAGGTGTTAACTATGGCTACACCTTC.

A few counts support this clone. The rearrangement joins TRBV5-1 to TRBJ1-1; D is possibly TRBD1 (5 bases). The CDR3 spans 14 residues. Germline V gene data show CDR1 as SGHRS and CDR2 as YFSETQ. The V end was cut by 1 base, the J end by 4 bases, with 11 bases between. The CDR3 region is CASSLYSDSTEAFF. CDR3 nucleotide sequence: TGCGCCAGCAGCTTGTATTCCGACAGCACTGAAGCTTTCTTT.

The chain has TRBV9 and TRBJ2-1, with 8 bases matching TRBD1. From germline, CDR1 is SGDLS and CDR2 YYNGEE. The J segment lost 6 bases and the V segment lost 4 bases, leaving 6 bases of the junction unmatched. The CDR3 loop spans 14 amino acids. DNA of the CDR3: TGTGCCAGCAGCACCGGGACAGGAGGCAATGAGCAGTTCTTC. It encodes CASSTGTGGNEQFF.

The chain links TRBV29-1 to TRBJ2-3; D perhaps matches TRBD2 (5 bases). Germline-derived CDR1 and CDR2 are SQVTM and ANQGSEA. The CDR3 totals 14 residues. Trimming left V 3 bases short and J 6 bases short, with 16 bases between. CDR3 sequence: CSVDKGLAFDTQYF. The CDR3 nucleotides read TGCAGCGTTGATAAAGGGCTAGCTTTCGATACGCAGTATTTT.

The chain employs TRBV29-1 and TRBJ1-5, with TRBD1 matching 11 bases. Losses at the gene ends were 5 bases for V and 7 bases for J; bases not matched to a gene: 4. The germline CDR1 and CDR2 sequences are SQVTM and ANQGSEA. This CDR3 comprises 13 residues. CDR3 nucleotide sequence: TGCAGCGTTCTCGGGACAGGGGGGCAGCCCCAGCATTTT. Translation: CSVLGTGGQPQHF.

The gene calls are TRBV28 and TRBJ2-3, with a weak D call TRBD2 (6 bases). Trimming removed 4 bases at V and 6 bases at J, with 17 bases between. CDR3 length: 15 amino acids. The germline V gene encodes CDR1 MDHEN and CDR2 SYDVKM. The CDR3 is CASSSRGGAGDTQYF. The CDR3 nucleotides are TGTGCCAGCAGTTCCCGAGGAGGGGCAGGTGATACGCAGTATTTT.

V is TRBV5-1 and J is TRBJ2-5; TRBD1 is a possible D gene (6 bases). V gave up 3 bases and J gave up 1 base, with 7 bases separating them. The CDR3 has 13 residues. Germline lookup yields CDR1 SGHRS and CDR2 YFSETQ. The CDR3 region has the DNA TGCGCCAGCAGCTCCAGGGGCCAAGAGACCCAGTACTTC. The encoded protein is CASSSRGQETQYF.